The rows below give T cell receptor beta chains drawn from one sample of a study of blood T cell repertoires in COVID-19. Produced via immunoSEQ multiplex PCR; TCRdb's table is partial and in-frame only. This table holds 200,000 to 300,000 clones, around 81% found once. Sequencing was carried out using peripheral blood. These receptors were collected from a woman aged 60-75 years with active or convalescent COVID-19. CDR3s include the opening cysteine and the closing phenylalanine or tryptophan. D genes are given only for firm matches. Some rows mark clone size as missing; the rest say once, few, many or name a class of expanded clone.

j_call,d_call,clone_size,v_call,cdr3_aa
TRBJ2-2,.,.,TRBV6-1,CASSEGRGFRGTGELFF
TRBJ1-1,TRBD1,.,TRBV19,CASSPTGWGTEAFF
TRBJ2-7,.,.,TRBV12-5,CASGLETDSYEQYF
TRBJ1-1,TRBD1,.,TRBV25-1,CASSELNRGLGNTEAFF
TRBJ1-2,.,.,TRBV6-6,CASSYSAGGGQDGYTF
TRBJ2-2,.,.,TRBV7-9,CASSTGVGWNTGELFF
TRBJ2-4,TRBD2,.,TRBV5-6,CASRAGEWGIQYF
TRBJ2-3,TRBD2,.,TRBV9,CASSVVTGGGDTQYF
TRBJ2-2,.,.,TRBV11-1,CASGHLSDGELFF
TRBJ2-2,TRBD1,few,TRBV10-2,CASRQGADTGELFF
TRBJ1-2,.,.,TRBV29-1,CSVETAGPDGYTF
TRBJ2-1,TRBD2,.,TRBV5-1,CASSLASGGAYNEQFF
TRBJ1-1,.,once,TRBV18,CASSPVDSLANTEAFF